This T cell receptor beta chain was captured by sequencing in a study of T cells in Graves' hyperthyroidism and ophthalmopathy. At the level of the study: Before any treatment, at initial diagnosis, peripheral blood was collected.

Every diagnosis used clinical symptoms, serum thyroxine and TRAb, thyroid ultrasound and orbital computed tomography. TCR beta CDR3 regions were amplified from RNA. Carried out on the TCR CDR3, a first-round RT-PCR used the HTBI primer set. TCRdb passed the multiplex PCR reads through MiXCR, listing each CDR3 protein once. Of around 300,000 distinct CDR3 sequences detected, roughly an eighth appear once; the ten largest clones hold about a third. The germline CDR1 and CDR2 sequences are SEHNR and FQNEAQ (reference sequence). The CDR3 covers 16 residues. The V segment lost 5 bases and the J segment 0 bases; nucleotides outside the gene matches: 6. Only a few counts were recorded for this clonotype. Antigen specificity is unknown. Study-wide findings and caveats: Among clonotypes expanded in thyroid above 0.001, most were also found in blood.

The clonotype originates from a middle-aged woman with Graves' ophthalmopathy. The sample taken for sequencing was blood. The V and J genes are TRBV7-9 and TRBJ1-5; 8 positions match TRBD1. As DNA, the CDR3 is TGTGCCAGCAGCACAGGGGGGGTATATAGCAATCAGCCCCAGCATTTT. Translated: CASSTGGVYSNQPQHF.